Sequencing of this T cell receptor beta chain was carried out in a study of cytomegalovirus exposure and HLA in healthy donors. About the study: The roughly 120 million unique TCR beta sequences, from 150 million to 200 million T cells, were found by an earlier analysis. Unique TCRs numbering roughly 85 million, obtained from HLA-typed donors, made up an early data release. Study conclusions and caveats: Associated with cytomegalovirus, according to the listing, were 150 to 200 TCR beta chains.

Use of 60 Vbeta and 13 Jbeta primers characterized the PCR. Profiling relied on immunoSEQ multiplex PCR, and the TCRdb table lists in-frame clones only, not all of them. The sample has 120,000 or so clones; over 70% are singletons. Concerning this clone itself: Its cognate antigen is unknown. The junction departs from the called germline gene at one end, perhaps through a read error.

Germline CDR1 reads SEHNR; CDR2 reads FQNEAQ (reference sequence). This CDR3 is built from 13 residues. The sequenced sample consisted of PBMCs. The chain has TRBV7-9 and TRBJ1-1, with D possibly matching TRBD1 (5 bases). The clonotype comes from a woman aged 45-65 years in good health and CMV-seronegative. The CDR3 DNA reads as TGTTCCAGCACCCCGACAGCGAACACTGAAGCTTTCTTT. It codes for CSSTPTANTEAFF.